The 32 T cell receptor beta chains below come from one sample, sequenced in a study of T cells after yellow fever vaccination. Each CDR3 protein is one row after TCRdb ran MiXCR on the 5' RACE reads. The data show 150,000 to 200,000 distinct CDR3 sequences, approximately 9.9% seen once. The sequencing used CD8+ T cells sorted from PBMCs, collected 45 days after the yellow fever booster vaccination. These receptors originate from a man in his late teens or twenties who received the YFV17D yellow fever vaccine.

This clonotype appeared a few times. The chain employs TRBV6-2 or TRBV6-3 and TRBJ2-3, with D tentatively TRBD2 (6 bases). There are 15 residues in the CDR3. V dropped 1 base and J dropped 2 bases, with 10 bases sitting between them. Germline lookup yields CDR1 MNHEY and CDR2 SVGEGT. The CDR3 reads CASSYYGGYTDTQYF. As DNA, the CDR3 is TGTGCCAGCAGTTACTATGGGGGGTACACAGATACGCAGTATTTT.

The chain uses TRBV19 and TRBJ2-1, with 14 bases matching TRBD2. This CDR3 comprises 20 residues. The V segment lost 0 bases and the J segment 4 bases; nucleotides outside the gene matches: 11. Germline V lookup: CDR1 LNHDA, CDR2 SQIVND (reference sequence). The CDR3 DNA reads TGTGCCAGTAGTATAGACTTTCGGACTAGCGGGGGGCCATCTTACAATGAGCAGTTCTTC. Protein product: CASSIDFRTSGGPSYNEQFF.

The chain employs TRBV5-6 and TRBJ1-2; D is possibly TRBD1 (5 bases). V was clipped by 4 bases and J by 6 bases, with 19 bases between them. Germline CDR1 is SGHDT and CDR2 is YYEEEE. The CDR3 is 15 amino acids. This CDR3 reads CASSLREWGTHGYTF. The CDR3 DNA sequence: TGTGCCAGCAGCCTGCGGGAATGGGGGACTCATGGCTACACCTTC.

The CDR3 spells CASSRSGTEAFF. Here the CDR3 DNA reads TGCGCCAGCAGCCGCAGTGGGACTGAAGCTTTCTTT. The rearrangement links TRBV4-1 to TRBJ1-1; D is unclear. This CDR3 contains 12 residues. The germline V and J ends were trimmed by 4 bases and 5 bases, with 8 bases remaining between them. Per germline, CDR1 MGHRA and CDR2 YSYEKL.

As concerns this clonotype: Compared with germline, one end of the junction differs, possibly owing to a read error. The V and J genes are TRBV7-7 and TRBJ2-5; D tentatively fits TRBD1 or TRBD2 (5 bases each). CDR1 SSHAT and CDR2 FNYEAQ come from the germline V gene (reference sequence). The CDR3 length is 15 residues. The DNA for the CDR3 is TGTGCTAGCAGCTTAGAAGTCGGGACCCGAGAGACCCAGTACTTC. Protein: CASSLEVGTRETQYF.

The CDR3 loop reads CASSMGTGHFF. In DNA form, the CDR3 reads TGTGCCAGTAGTATGGGGACAGGGCACTTCTTT. This chain joins TRBV19 and TRBJ1-1; 9 nucleotides match TRBD1. The trim removed 3 bases at V and 14 bases at J, leaving 4 bases unmatched. This CDR3 has 11 amino acids. Germline CDR1 LNHDA, CDR2 SQIVND (reference sequence). The full variable domain, in which reference TRBV19 and TRBJ1-1 provide the parts outside the CDR3, is DGGITQSPKYLFRKEGQNVTLSCEQNLNHDAMYWYRQDPGQGLRLIYYSQIVNDFQKGDIAEGYSVSREKKESFPLTVTSAQKNPTAFYLCASSMGTGHFFGQGTRLTVV.

This clonotype has a handful of counts. The chain employs TRBV19 and TRBJ1-1; TRBD1 is a possible D gene (6 bases). V was clipped by 2 bases and J by 4 bases, with 11 bases between them. CDR3 size: 14 residues. Germline values: CDR1 LNHDA, CDR2 SQIVND (reference sequence). CDR3 DNA sequence: TGTGCCAGTAGTATACGGCAGGGGCTCACTGAAGCTTTCTTT. Its translation is CASSIRQGLTEAFF.

This clonotype was found many times. The chain has TRBV5-1 and TRBJ1-1, with TRBD1 identical over 10 bases. The CDR3 loop spans 14 amino acids. V shed 2 bases and J 4 bases; nucleotides not matched to a gene: 2. CDR1 and CDR2 (germline): SGHRS, YFSETQ. In nucleotides, the CDR3 is TGCGCCAGCAGCTTATGGACAGGGGGCACTGAAGCTTTCTTT. This sequence encodes CASSLWTGGTEAFF. Based on the CDR3 plus reference TRBV5-1 and TRBJ1-1, the full variable domain is KAGVTQTPRYLIKTRGQQVTLSCSPISGHRSVSWYQQTPGQGLQFLFEYFSETQRNKGNFPGRFSGRQFSNSRSEMNVSTLELGDSALYLCASSLWTGGTEAFFGQGTRLTVV.

The V gene is TRBV2, the J gene TRBJ2-5, with D tentatively TRBD1 or TRBD2 (5 bases each). CDR3 length equals 13 residues. Looked up from germline, CDR1 is SNHLY and CDR2 is FYNNEI. The ends were cut back, 8 bases at V and 1 base at J, with 11 bases in the middle. CDR3 sequence: CASPRDPQETQYF. Here the CDR3 DNA reads TGTGCCAGCCCCCGGGACCCCCAAGAGACCCAGTACTTC.

The chain uses TRBV15 and TRBJ2-3; 7 nucleotides align to TRBD1. The germline V gene encodes CDR1 LNHNV and CDR2 YYDKDF (reference sequence). V lost 3 bases and J lost 2; bases outside the gene matches: 14. The CDR3 is 18 residues long. CDR3 in amino acids: CATSRVKGWTGFTDTQYF. As DNA, the CDR3 is TGTGCCACCAGCAGGGTAAAGGGATGGACAGGCTTCACAGATACGCAGTATTTT.

This chain joins TRBV18 and TRBJ2-7; 7 nucleotides line up with TRBD2. The CDR3 length is 16 residues. V lost 4 bases and J lost 2; bases outside the gene matches: 11. CDR1 and CDR2 from the germline V gene are KGHSH and LQKENI. The CDR3 DNA reads as TGTGCCAGCTCACTTCGGGACTATCAAAGGACCTACGAGCAGTACTTC. It specifies CASSLRDYQRTYEQYF.

This rearrangement joins TRBV6-5 to TRBJ2-7, with 12 positions matching TRBD1. J was trimmed by 3 bases and V by 4 bases; bases with no gene match: 7. The CDR3 has 16 amino acids. The V gene's germline CDR1 is MNHEY and CDR2 SVGAGI. CDR3 sequence (DNA): TGTGCCAGCAGTTGGAACCGGGACAGGGGGCTCTACGAGCAGTACTTC. This encodes CASSWNRDRGLYEQYF.

The chain joins TRBV5-5 to TRBJ1-5; possibly TRBD1 for D (5 bases). V shed 3 bases and J shed 7 bases, with 20 bases lying between them. The CDR3 covers 16 residues. Germline V gene lookup returns CDR1 SGHKS and CDR2 YYEKEE (reference sequence). The CDR3 sequence is CASSSYSLGVGQPQHF. The CDR3 nucleotides read TGTGCCAGCAGCTCCTACAGTTTGGGGGTTGGGCAGCCCCAGCATTTT.

With respect to this clonotype: One end of the junction does not line up with germline, which may come from a read error. The gene calls are TRBV7-9 and TRBJ2-1; the match to TRBD2 covers 11 bases. Germline-derived CDR1 and CDR2 are SEHNR and FQNEAQ (reference sequence). The CDR3 is 18 residues long. The chain's CDR3 is CATQEWRATSGEGNEQLF. The CDR3 nucleotides read TGTGCCACCCAGGAGTGGCGGGCGACTAGCGGGGAAGGCAATGAGCAGTTATTC.

There are a few counts of this clonotype. The chain has TRBV2 and TRBJ2-7, with TRBD2 matching 7 bases. Germline-derived CDR1 and CDR2 are SNHLY and FYNNEI. The CDR3 length is 13 residues. V dropped 3 bases and J dropped 6; count of bases not matched to a gene: 5. The DNA for the CDR3 is TGTGCCAGCAGTGATAGTGGGGGGGGCGAGCAGTACGTC. As protein: CASSDSGGGEQYV.

The table lists this clonotype with many counts. This chain links TRBV4-1 with TRBJ1-2, with D unclear. Germline lookup yields CDR1 MGHRA and CDR2 YSYEKL. This CDR3 region has 16 residues. V lost 0 bases to trimming and J lost 3 bases, with 14 bases between them. CDR3 in amino acids: CASSQDTGLVYYGYTF. CDR3 DNA sequence: TGCGCCAGCAGCCAAGATACCGGACTGGTATACTATGGCTACACCTTC.

This chain connects TRBV20-1 to TRBJ2-1; TRBD2 agrees at 7 bases. The junction had 6 bases not matched to a gene; V was cut back by 0 bases and J by 4 bases. CDR1 is DFQATT, CDR2 SNEGSKA, per germline (reference sequence). The CDR3 runs to 15 residues. CDR3 nucleotides: TGCAGTGCTAGAGATGCGAGCGGGGATTACAATGAGCAGTTCTTC. It translates to CSARDASGDYNEQFF.

This clonotype was counted at least ten times. This chain joins TRBV6-2 or TRBV6-3 and TRBJ2-3; D remains ambiguous. V was clipped by 7 bases and J by 4 bases, with 9 bases between them. CDR3 length equals 12 residues. CDR1 is MNHEY and CDR2 is SVGEGT in the germline V gene. CDR3 loop: CASTAASDTQYF. In DNA form, the CDR3 reads TGTGCCAGCACGGCTGCTTCAGATACGCAGTATTTT.

This clonotype was observed a few times. V and J are TRBV7-9 and TRBJ1-5; 8 bases map to TRBD1. Trimming cost V 5 bases and J 5 bases; bases outside gene matches: 8. The CDR3 has 15 amino acids. Per germline, CDR1 SEHNR and CDR2 FQNEAQ (reference sequence). CDR3 residues: CASSHGQGLDQPQHF. The CDR3 DNA reads as TGTGCCAGCAGCCATGGACAGGGTCTCGATCAGCCCCAGCATTTT.

The V and J genes are TRBV7-2 and TRBJ2-1, with unresolved D. Between the trimmed V and J ends, which lost 5 bases and 4 bases, there was a span of 15 bases. Germline V gene sequence: CDR1 SGHTA, CDR2 FQGNSA. This CDR3 comprises 15 residues. CDR3 DNA: TGTGCCAGCAGCACGTGGCCCGGGCAGTACAATGAGCAGTTCTTC. Translation gives CASSTWPGQYNEQFF.

The V gene is TRBV29-1, the J gene TRBJ2-5, with D maybe TRBD1 (6 bases). V was trimmed by 4 bases and J by 0 bases, leaving 9 bases between them. The CDR3 covers 13 residues. The germline CDR1 and CDR2 sequences are SQVTM and ANQGSEA. The CDR3, as DNA: TGCAGCGTTGCCGGGACACACCAAGAGACCCAGTACTTC. It translates to CSVAGTHQETQYF. Variable domain in full (rest from reference TRBV29-1 and TRBJ2-5): SAVISQKPSRDICQRGTSLTIQCQVDSQVTMMFWYRQQPGQSLTLIATANQGSEATYESGFVIDKFPISRPNLTFSTLTVSNMSPEDSSIYLCSVAGTHQETQYFGPGTRLLVL.

This clonotype was seen ten or more times. The chain combines TRBV3-1 with TRBJ2-1; 7 bases are a match to TRBD2. This CDR3 is built from 15 residues. With 3 bases clipped from V and 2 bases from J, the junction kept 4 bases outside the gene matches. CDR1 and CDR2 from the germline V gene are LGHDT and YNNKEL (reference sequence). CDR3 DNA: TGTGCCAGCAGCCATGTACTAGCGCCCTACAATGAGCAGTTCTTC. Its protein is CASSHVLAPYNEQFF.

The chain recombines TRBV15 with TRBJ2-5, with 7 bases lining up with TRBD1. Germline CDR1 LNHNV, CDR2 YYDKDF (reference sequence). Trimming removed 3 bases from V and 3 bases from J; junction bases left unmatched: 4. The CDR3 runs to 14 residues. The CDR3, as DNA: TGTGCCACCAGCAGTGGACAGGAAGAAGAGACCCAGTACTTC. Its protein is CATSSGQEEETQYF.

The chain couples TRBV4-1 to TRBJ1-6; 7 positions match TRBD1. V lost 0 bases and J lost 7; bases outside the gene matches: 6. The CDR3 runs 16 residues. Per germline, CDR1 MGHRA and CDR2 YSYEKL. The CDR3 DNA reads TGCGCCAGCAGCCAAGAGGTAGGGGGCCGGAATTCACCCCTCCACTTT. Protein: CASSQEVGGRNSPLHF.

The gene calls are TRBV20-1 and TRBJ1-2; no reliable D call. The germline V and J ends were trimmed by 6 bases and 8 bases, with 10 bases remaining between them. The CDR3 totals 10 residues. CDR1 is DFQATT and CDR2 is SNEGSKA in the germline V gene (reference sequence). CDR3 sequence (DNA): TGCAGTGCCAGTTTAGGAGGCTACACCTTC. Translating gives CSASLGGYTF.

This clonotype was counted between two and nine times. V usage is TRBV7-2 and J usage is TRBJ1-2; 9 bases are a match to TRBD1. The germline gives CDR1 SGHTA, CDR2 FQGNSA. Unmatched junction bases numbered 9, after V lost 5 bases and J lost 5 bases. This CDR3 has 15 amino acids. The CDR3 bases are TGTGCCAGCAGCCTCCGGTCCGGGACAGGGTATGGCTACACCTTC. Translation: CASSLRSGTGYGYTF.

A few counts support this clonotype. The J gene is TRBJ2-3, the V gene TRBV4-3, with TRBD1 identical over 8 bases. V shed 0 bases and J 4 bases; nucleotides not matched to a gene: 9. The CDR3 loop spans 17 amino acids. Germline-derived CDR1 and CDR2 are LGHNA and YSLEER. The CDR3 spells CASSQDALRTGPDTQYF. Here the CDR3 DNA reads TGCGCCAGCAGCCAAGATGCCCTCAGGACAGGGCCAGATACGCAGTATTTT.

The chain carries TRBV13 and TRBJ2-7; tentative D call: TRBD1 (5 bases). The V end was cut by 6 bases, the J end by 5 bases, with 11 bases between. The CDR3 spans 12 residues. From germline, CDR1 is PRHDT and CDR2 FYEKMQ (reference sequence). The CDR3: CASSSDKDEQYF. The DNA for the CDR3 is TGTGCCAGCAGTTCGGACAAGGACGAGCAGTACTTC.

The J gene is TRBJ2-5, the V gene TRBV6-2 or TRBV6-3; 8 bases are a match to TRBD1. The CDR3 contains 14 residues. CDR1 and CDR2 from the germline V gene are MNHEY and SVGEGT. The V gene end was trimmed by 7 bases and the J gene end by 1 base; junction bases not matched to a gene: 5. The CDR3 protein is CASKPDRGQETQYF. As DNA, the CDR3 is TGTGCCAGCAAACCTGACAGGGGCCAAGAGACCCAGTACTTC.

The chain recombines TRBV6-5 with TRBJ1-1; D gene uncertain. The germline V and J ends were trimmed by 0 bases and 7 bases, with 12 bases remaining between them. The V gene's germline CDR1 is MNHEY and CDR2 SVGAGI. The CDR3 spans 14 residues. The chain's CDR3 is CASSYSGSSDEAFF. CDR3 DNA: TGTGCCAGCAGTTACTCGGGGTCTTCGGATGAAGCTTTCTTT.

The table lists this clonotype with a few counts. This chain links TRBV6-2 or TRBV6-3 with TRBJ2-1, with D possibly being TRBD1 (6 bases). The V end lost 5 bases, the J end lost 7 bases, and 12 bases lay between the germline ends. The CDR3 sequence is 13 residues long. The germline gives CDR1 MNHEY, CDR2 SVGEGT. In nucleotides, the CDR3 is TGTGCCAGCAGTGACCCCCAGGGGAATGAGCAGTTCTTC. Its translation is CASSDPQGNEQFF.

The chain carries TRBV9 and TRBJ2-3, with 11 positions matching TRBD2. The germline V gene has CDR1 SGDLS and CDR2 YYNGEE. After removal of 4 bases from V and 2 bases from J, the junction contained 6 bases not matched to a gene. This CDR3 is built from 16 residues. The CDR3 protein is CASSPRTSGHTDTQYF. As DNA, the CDR3 is TGTGCCAGCAGCCCAAGGACTAGCGGGCACACAGATACGCAGTATTTT.